This TCR beta chain was captured by sequencing in a study of CD8 T cells in Susac syndrome. From blood CD8+ and CD4+ T cells, the TCR beta chain was sequenced. TEMRA cells underwent FACS enrichment and CD8+ and CD4+ T cells underwent negative isolation. The CDR3 spans 15 residues. Germline V gene sequence: CDR1 MNHEY, CDR2 SVGAGI. V lost 0 bases to trimming and J lost 3 bases, with 12 bases between them. With random hexamers, reverse transcription was performed on 0.5 to 1 ug of RNA. Amplification of TCR beta CDR3 by immunoSEQ multiplex PCR spanned 54 Vbeta and 13 Jbeta. MiXCR, applied by TCRdb to the immunoSEQ multiplex PCR reads, yields one record per CDR3 protein. The sample yields approximately 170,000 distinct CDR3 sequences, about 91% seen once.

The sequence derives from a human donor in good health. Sequences were obtained from CD4+ T cells from PBMCs. The chain recombines TRBV6-5 with TRBJ2-7; either TRBD1 or TRBD2 may supply D (5 bases each). CDR3 residues: CASSYSTQGDYEQYF. The CDR3 region has the DNA TGTGCCAGCAGTTACTCGACGCAGGGAGACTACGAGCAGTACTTC.